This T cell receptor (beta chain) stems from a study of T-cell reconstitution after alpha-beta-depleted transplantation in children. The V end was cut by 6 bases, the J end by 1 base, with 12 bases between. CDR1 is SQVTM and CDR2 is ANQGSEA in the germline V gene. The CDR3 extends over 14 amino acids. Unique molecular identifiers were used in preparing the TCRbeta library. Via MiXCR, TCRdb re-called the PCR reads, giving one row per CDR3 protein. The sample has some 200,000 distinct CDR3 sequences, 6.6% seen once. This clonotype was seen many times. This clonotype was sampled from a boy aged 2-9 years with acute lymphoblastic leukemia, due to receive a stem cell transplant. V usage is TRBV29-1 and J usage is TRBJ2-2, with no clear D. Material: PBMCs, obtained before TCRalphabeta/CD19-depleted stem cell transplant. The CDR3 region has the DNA TGCAGCGTCTTCGACACTCTGAACACCGGGGAGCTGTTTTTT. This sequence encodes CSVFDTLNTGELFF.